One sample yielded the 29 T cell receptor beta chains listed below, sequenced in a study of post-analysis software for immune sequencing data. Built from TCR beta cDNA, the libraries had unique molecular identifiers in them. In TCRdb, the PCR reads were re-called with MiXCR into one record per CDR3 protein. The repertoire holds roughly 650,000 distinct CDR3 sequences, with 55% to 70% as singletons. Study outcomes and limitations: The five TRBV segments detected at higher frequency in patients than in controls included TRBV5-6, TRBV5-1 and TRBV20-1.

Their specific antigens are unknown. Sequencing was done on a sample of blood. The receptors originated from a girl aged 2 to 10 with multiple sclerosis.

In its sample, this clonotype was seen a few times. Here the CDR3 DNA reads TGTGCCATCAGCGACAGGGCTGGTAATGAGCAGTTCTTC. Translation gives CAISDRAGNEQFF. The chain is built from TRBV10-3 and TRBJ2-1; 7 nucleotides agree with TRBD1. The CDR3 runs to 13 residues. The V gene's germline CDR1 is ENHRY and CDR2 SYGVKD. The J segment lost 7 bases and the V segment lost 6 bases, leaving 6 bases of the junction unmatched.

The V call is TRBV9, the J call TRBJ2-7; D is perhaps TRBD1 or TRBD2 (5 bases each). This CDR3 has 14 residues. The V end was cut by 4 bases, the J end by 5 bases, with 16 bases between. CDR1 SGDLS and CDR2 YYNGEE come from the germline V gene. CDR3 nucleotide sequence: TGTGCCAGCAGCCGCTCCGGGACGGGGCACGAGCAGTACTTC. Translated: CASSRSGTGHEQYF.

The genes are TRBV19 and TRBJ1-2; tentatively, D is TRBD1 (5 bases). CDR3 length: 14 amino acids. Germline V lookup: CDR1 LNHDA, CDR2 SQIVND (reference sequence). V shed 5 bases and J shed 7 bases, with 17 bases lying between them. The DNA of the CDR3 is TGTGCCAGTAGTCCTCCTCTGGGGGTAGCTGGCTACACCTTC. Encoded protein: CASSPPLGVAGYTF.

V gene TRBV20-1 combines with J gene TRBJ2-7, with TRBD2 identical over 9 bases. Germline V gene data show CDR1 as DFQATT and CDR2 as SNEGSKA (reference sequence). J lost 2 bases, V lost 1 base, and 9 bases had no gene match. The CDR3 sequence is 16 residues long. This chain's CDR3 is CSARVGSGRIPYEQYF. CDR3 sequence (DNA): TGCAGTGCTAGAGTCGGGAGCGGGAGGATCCCCTACGAGCAGTACTTC.

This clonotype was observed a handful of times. In nucleotides, the CDR3 is TGCAGCGTTGCTGAGACTAGCGCCACAGATACGCAGTATTTT. Translation: CSVAETSATDTQYF. V gene TRBV29-1 combines with J gene TRBJ2-3, with 8 positions matching TRBD2. This CDR3 is built from 14 residues. Looked up from germline, CDR1 is SQVTM and CDR2 is ANQGSEA. With V trimmed by 4 bases and J by 2 bases, 5 bases remained unmatched.

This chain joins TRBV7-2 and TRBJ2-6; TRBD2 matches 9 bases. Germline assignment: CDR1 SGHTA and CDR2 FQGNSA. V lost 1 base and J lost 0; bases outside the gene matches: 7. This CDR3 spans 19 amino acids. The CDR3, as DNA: TGTGCCAGCAGCTTAGGATACGCGGGGGGGATCTCTGGGGCCAACGTCCTGACTTTC. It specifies CASSLGYAGGISGANVLTF.

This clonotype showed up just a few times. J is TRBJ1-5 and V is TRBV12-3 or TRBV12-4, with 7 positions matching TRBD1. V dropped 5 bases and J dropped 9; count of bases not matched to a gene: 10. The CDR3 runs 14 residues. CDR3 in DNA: TGTGCCAGCAGTACAGGGGCCGGGGACCTGCCCCAGCATTTT. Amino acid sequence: CASSTGAGDLPQHF.

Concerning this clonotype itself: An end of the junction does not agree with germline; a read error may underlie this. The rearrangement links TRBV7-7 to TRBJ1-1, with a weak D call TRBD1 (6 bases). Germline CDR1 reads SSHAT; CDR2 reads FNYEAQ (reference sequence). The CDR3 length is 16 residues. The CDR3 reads CASSLVDRSTGCEAFF. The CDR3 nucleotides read TGTGCTAGCAGCTTAGTAGACCGCAGTACAGGGTGTGAAGCTTTCTTT.

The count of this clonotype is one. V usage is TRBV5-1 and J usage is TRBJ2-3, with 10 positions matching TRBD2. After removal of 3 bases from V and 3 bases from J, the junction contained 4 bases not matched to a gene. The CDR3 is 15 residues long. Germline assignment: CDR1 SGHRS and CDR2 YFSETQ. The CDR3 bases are TGCGCCAGCAGCTCGTCTAGCGGGAGTACAGATACGCAGTATTTT. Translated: CASSSSSGSTDTQYF.

The CDR3 protein is CSVVSGQTYEQYF. As DNA, the CDR3 is TGCAGCGTTGTGTCAGGCCAGACCTACGAGCAGTACTTC. The chain recombines TRBV29-1 with TRBJ2-7; D gene unclear. Germline CDR1 and CDR2: SQVTM and ANQGSEA. The germline V and J ends were trimmed by 4 bases and 2 bases, with 12 bases remaining between them. CDR3 length: 13 residues.

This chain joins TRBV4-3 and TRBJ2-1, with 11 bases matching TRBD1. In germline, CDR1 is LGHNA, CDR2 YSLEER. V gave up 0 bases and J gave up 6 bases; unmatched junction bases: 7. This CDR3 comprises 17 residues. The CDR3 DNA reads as TGCGCCAGCAGCCAAGATCTGGGACAGGGGGTATCCAATGAGCAGTTCTTC. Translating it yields CASSQDLGQGVSNEQFF.

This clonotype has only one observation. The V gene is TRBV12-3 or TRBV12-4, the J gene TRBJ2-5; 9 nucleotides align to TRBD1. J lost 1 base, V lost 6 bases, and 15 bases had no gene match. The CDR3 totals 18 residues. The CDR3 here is CASSYGTGMITLQETQYF. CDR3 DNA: TGTGCCAGCAGCTACGGGACAGGGATGATTACCCTCCAAGAGACCCAGTACTTC.

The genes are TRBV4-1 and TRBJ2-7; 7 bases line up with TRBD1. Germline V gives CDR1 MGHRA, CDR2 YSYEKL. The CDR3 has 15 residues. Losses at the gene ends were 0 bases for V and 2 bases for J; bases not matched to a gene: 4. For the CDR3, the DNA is TGCGCCAGCAGCCAAGATAAAACAGGGGCCTACGAGCAGTACTTC. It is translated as CASSQDKTGAYEQYF.

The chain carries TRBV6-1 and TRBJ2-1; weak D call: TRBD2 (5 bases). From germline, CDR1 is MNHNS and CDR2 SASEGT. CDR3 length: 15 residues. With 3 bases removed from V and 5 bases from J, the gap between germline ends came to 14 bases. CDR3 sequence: CASSDPGLLNNEQFF. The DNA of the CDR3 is TGTGCCAGCAGTGATCCCGGACTGCTTAACAATGAGCAGTTCTTC.

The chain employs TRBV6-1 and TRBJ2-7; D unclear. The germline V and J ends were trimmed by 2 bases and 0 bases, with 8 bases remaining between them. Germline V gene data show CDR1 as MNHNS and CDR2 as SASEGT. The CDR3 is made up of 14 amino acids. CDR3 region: CASSEPSRSYEQYF. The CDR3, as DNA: TGTGCCAGCAGTGAACCCAGTCGCTCCTACGAGCAGTACTTC.

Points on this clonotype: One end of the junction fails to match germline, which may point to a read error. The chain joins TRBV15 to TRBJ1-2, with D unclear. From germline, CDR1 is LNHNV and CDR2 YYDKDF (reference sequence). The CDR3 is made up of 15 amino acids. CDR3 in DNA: TGTGCCACCAGAAGAGAGGACGGGCTGCTTGATGGCTACACCTTC. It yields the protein CATRREDGLLDGYTF.

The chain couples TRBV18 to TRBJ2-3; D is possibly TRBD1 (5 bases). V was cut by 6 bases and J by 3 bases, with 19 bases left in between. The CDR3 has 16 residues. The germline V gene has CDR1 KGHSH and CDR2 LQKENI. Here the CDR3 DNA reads TGTGCCAGCTCCCAAACTCGGGCAGGGTCGACAGATACGCAGTATTTT. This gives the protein CASSQTRAGSTDTQYF.

The CDR3 region has the DNA TGTGCCAGCAGTTTATCCTCCCTTACTAATGGCTACACCTTC. It encodes CASSLSSLTNGYTF. The V and J genes are TRBV12-3 or TRBV12-4 and TRBJ1-2; D call uncertain. CDR3 size: 14 residues. Trimming removed 2 bases at V and 6 bases at J, with 13 bases between.

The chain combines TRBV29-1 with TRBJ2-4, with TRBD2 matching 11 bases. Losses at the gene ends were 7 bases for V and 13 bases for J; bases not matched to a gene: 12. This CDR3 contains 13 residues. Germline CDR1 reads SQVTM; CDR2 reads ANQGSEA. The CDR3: CSATLAGAREQYF. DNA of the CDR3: TGCAGCGCCACACTAGCGGGAGCTCGGGAGCAGTACTTC.

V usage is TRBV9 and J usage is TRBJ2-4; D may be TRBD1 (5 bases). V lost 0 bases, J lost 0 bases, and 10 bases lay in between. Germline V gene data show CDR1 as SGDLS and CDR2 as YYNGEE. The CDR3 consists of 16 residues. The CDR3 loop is CASSVGQQIAKNIQYF. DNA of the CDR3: TGTGCCAGCAGCGTAGGACAGCAAATAGCCAAAAACATTCAGTACTTC.

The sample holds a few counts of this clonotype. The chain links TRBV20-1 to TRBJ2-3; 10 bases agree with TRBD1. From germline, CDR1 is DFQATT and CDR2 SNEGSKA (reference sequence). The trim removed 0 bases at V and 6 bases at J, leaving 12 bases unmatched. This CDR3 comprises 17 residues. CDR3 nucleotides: TGCAGTGCTAGAGATATAGGAGGACAGGGGGTAAGGGATACGCAGTATTTT. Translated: CSARDIGGQGVRDTQYF.

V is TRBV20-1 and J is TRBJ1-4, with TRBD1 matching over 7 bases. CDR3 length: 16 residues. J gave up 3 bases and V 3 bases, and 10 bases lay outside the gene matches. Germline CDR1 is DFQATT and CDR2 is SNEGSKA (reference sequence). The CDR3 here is CSASVFRDRANEKLFF. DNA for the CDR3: TGCAGTGCTAGTGTCTTCCGAGACAGGGCTAATGAAAAACTGTTTTTT.

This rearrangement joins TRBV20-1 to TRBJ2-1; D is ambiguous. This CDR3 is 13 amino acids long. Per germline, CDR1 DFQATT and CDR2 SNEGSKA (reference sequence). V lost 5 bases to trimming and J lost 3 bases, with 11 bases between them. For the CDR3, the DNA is TGCAGTGCTCCCTTAGCAGGCTACAATGAGCAGTTCTTC. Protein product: CSAPLAGYNEQFF.

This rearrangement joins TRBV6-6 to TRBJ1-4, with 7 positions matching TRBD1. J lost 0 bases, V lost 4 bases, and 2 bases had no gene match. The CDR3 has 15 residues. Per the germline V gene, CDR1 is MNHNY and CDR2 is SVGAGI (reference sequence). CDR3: CASSSQGTTNEKLFF. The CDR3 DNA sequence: TGTGCCAGCAGTTCACAGGGGACAACTAATGAAAAACTGTTTTTT.

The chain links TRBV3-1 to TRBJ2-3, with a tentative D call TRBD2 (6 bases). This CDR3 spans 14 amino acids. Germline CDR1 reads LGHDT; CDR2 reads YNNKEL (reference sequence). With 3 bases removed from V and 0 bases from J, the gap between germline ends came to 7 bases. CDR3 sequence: CASSQRGSTDTQYF. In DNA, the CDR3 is TGTGCCAGCAGCCAGCGGGGAAGCACAGATACGCAGTATTTT.

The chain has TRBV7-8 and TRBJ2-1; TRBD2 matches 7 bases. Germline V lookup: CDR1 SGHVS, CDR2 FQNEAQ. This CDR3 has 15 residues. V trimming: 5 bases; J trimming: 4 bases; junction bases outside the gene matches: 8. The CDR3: CASSPLTSVYNEQFF. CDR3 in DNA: TGTGCCAGCAGCCCCCTTACTAGCGTGTACAATGAGCAGTTCTTC.

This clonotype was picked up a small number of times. DNA of the CDR3: TGTGCCATCAGCCAGAGACAGGGGGCTGACACCGGGGAGCTGTTTTTT. Translation gives CAISQRQGADTGELFF. The V and J genes are TRBV10-3 and TRBJ2-2; the match to TRBD1 covers 10 bases. With V trimmed by 6 bases and J by 3 bases, 7 bases remained unmatched. The germline V gene encodes CDR1 ENHRY and CDR2 SYGVKD. CDR3 length: 16 residues.

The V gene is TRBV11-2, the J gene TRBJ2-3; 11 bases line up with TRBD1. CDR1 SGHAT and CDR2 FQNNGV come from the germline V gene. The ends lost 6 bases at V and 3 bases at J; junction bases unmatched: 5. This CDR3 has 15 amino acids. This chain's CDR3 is CASRHWDRGTDTQYF. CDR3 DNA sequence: TGTGCCAGCAGGCATTGGGACAGGGGGACAGATACGCAGTATTTT. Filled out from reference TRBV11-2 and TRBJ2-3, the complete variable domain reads EAGVAQSPRYKIIEKRQSVAFWCNPISGHATLYWYQQILGQGPKLLIQFQNNGVVDDSQLPKDRFSAERLKGVDSTLKIQPAKLEDSAVYLCASRHWDRGTDTQYFGPGTRLTVL.

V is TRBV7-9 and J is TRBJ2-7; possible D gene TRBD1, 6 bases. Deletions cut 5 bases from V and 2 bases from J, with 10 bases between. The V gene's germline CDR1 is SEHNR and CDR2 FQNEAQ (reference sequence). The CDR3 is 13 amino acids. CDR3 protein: CASSQGPPYEQYF. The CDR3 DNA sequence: TGTGCCAGCAGCCAGGGGCCTCCCTACGAGCAGTACTTC.